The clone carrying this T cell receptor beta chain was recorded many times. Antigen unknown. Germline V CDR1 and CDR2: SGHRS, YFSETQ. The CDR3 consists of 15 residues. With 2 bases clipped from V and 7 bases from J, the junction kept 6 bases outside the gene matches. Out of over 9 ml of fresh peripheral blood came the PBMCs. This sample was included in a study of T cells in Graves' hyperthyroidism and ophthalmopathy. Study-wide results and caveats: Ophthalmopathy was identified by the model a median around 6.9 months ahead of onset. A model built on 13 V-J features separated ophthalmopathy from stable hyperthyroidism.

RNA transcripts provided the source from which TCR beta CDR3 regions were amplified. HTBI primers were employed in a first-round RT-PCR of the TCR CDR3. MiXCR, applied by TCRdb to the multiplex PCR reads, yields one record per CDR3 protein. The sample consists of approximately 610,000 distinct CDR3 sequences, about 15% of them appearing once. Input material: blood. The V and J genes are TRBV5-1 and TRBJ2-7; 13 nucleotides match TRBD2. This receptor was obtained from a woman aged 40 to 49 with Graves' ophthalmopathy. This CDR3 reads CASSFRTSGGSEQYF. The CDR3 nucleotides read TGCGCCAGCAGCTTCAGGACTAGCGGGGGTTCAGAGCAGTACTTC.